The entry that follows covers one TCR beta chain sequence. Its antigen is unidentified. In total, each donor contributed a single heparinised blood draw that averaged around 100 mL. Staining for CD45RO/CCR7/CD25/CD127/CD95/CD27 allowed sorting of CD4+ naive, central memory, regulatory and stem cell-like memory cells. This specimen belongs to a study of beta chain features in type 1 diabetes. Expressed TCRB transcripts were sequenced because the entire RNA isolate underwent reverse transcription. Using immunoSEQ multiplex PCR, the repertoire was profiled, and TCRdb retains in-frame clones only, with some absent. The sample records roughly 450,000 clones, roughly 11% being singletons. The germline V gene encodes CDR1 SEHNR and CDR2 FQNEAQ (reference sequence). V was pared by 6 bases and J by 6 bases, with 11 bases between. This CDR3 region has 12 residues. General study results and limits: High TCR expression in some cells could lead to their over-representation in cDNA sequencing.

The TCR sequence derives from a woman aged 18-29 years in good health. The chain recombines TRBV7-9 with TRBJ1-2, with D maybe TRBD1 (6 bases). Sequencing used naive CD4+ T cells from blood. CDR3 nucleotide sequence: TGTGCCAGCAGTTACAGGGAACATGGCTACACCTTC. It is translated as CASSYREHGYTF.